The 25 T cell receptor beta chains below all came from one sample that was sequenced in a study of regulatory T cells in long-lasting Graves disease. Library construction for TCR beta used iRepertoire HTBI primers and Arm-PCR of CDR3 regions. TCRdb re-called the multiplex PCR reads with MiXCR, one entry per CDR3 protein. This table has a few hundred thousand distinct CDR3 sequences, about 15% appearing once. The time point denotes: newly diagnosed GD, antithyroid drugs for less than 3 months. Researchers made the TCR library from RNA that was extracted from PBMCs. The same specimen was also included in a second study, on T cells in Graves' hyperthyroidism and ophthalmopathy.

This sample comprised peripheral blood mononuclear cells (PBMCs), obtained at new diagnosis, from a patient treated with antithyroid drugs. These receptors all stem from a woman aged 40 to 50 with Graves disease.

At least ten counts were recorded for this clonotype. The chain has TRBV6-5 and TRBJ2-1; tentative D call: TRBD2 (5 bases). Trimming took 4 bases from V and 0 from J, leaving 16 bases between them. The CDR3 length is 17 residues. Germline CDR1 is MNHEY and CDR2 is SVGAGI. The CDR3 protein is CASSFAISESSYNEQFF. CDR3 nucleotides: TGTGCCAGCAGTTTCGCTATTAGCGAAAGCTCCTACAATGAGCAGTTCTTC.

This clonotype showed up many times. CDR3 nucleotide sequence: TGTGCCAGTAGTAAAAGTGGGGACAGCTCCTACGAGCAGTACTTC. Translation: CASSKSGDSSYEQYF. The chain joins TRBV19 to TRBJ2-7; TRBD1 agrees at 7 bases. Germline assignment: CDR1 LNHDA and CDR2 SQIVND (reference sequence). The V segment lost 4 bases and the J segment 0 bases; nucleotides outside the gene matches: 6. The CDR3 totals 15 residues.

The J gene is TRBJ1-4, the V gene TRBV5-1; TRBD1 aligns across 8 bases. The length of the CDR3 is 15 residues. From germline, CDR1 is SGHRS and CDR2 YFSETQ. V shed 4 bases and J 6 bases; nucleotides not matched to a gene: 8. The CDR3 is CASSALGQGDEKLFF. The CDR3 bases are TGCGCCAGCAGCGCGCTAGGACAGGGTGATGAAAAACTGTTTTTT.

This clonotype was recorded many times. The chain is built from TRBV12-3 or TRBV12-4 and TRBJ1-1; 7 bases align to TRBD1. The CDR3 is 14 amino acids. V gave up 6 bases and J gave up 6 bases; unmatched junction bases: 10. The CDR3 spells CASSHGQVRAEAFF. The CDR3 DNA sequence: TGTGCCAGCAGCCACGGACAGGTTAGGGCTGAAGCTTTCTTT.

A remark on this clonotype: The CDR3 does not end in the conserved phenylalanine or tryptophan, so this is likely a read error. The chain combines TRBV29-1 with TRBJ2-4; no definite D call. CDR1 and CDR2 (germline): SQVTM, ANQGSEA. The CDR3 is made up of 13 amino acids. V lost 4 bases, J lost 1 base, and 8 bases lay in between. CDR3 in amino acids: CSVVGRAKNIQYL. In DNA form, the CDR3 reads TGCAGCGTTGTTGGGCGGGCCAAAAACATTCAGTACCTC.

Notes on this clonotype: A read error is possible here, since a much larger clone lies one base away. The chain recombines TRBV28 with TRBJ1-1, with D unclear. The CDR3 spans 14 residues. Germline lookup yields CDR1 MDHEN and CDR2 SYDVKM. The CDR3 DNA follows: TGTGCCAGCAGTGGACTACGGGAGAACACTGAAGCTCTCTTT. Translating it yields CASSGLRENTEALF.

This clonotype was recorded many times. The chain's CDR3 is CASSSPEGGPLLFTDTQYF. The CDR3 DNA sequence: TGTGCCAGCAGTTCCCCCGAGGGAGGCCCCCTCCTTTTCACAGATACGCAGTATTTT. The chain employs TRBV28 and TRBJ2-3; D is possibly TRBD2 (6 bases). Germline-derived CDR1 and CDR2 are MDHEN and SYDVKM. This CDR3 comprises 19 residues. V lost 4 bases and J lost 2, with 25 bases in between.

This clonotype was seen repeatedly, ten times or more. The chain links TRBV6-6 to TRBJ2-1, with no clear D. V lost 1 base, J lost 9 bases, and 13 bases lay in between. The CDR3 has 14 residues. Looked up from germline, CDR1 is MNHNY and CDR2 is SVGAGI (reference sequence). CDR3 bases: TGTGCCAGCAGTTACTACCCTGACAAAGCTGAGCAGTTCTTC. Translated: CASSYYPDKAEQFF.

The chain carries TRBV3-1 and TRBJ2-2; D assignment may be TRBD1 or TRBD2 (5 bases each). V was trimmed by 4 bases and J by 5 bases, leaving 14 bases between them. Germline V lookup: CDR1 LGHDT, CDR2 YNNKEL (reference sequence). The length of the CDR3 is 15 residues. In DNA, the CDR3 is TGTGCCAGCAGCCCAGGGACGCTGAGGACCGGGGAGCTGTTTTTT. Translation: CASSPGTLRTGELFF.

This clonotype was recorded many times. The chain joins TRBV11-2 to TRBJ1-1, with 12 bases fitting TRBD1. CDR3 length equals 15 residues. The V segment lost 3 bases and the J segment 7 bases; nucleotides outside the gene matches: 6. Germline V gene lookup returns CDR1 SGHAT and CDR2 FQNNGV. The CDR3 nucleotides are TGTGCCAGCAGCTTGGGACAGGGGGCACGGATTGAAGCTTTCTTT. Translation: CASSLGQGARIEAFF. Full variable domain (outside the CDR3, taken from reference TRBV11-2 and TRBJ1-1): EAGVAQSPRYKIIEKRQSVAFWCNPISGHATLYWYQQILGQGPKLLIQFQNNGVVDDSQLPKDRFSAERLKGVDSTLKIQPAKLEDSAVYLCASSLGQGARIEAFFGQGTRLTVV.

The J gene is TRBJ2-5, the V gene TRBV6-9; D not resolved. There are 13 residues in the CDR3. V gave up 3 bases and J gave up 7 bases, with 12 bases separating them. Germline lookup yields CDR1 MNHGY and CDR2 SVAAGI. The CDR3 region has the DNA TGTGCCAGCAGTTACGGTGAAGGAGCGACCCAGTACTTC. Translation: CASSYGEGATQYF.

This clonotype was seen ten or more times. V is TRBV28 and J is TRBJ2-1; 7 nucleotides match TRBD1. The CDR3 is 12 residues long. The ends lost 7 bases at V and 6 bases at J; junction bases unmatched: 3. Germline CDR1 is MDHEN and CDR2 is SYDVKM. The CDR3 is CASKTGSNEQFF. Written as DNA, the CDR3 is TGTGCCAGCAAGACAGGGAGCAATGAGCAGTTCTTC.

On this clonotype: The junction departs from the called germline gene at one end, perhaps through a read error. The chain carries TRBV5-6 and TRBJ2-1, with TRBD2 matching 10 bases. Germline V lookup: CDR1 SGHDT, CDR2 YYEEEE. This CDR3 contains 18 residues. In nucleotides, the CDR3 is TGTGCCAGCAGCTTGTTTAGAGCGGGAGGGCCTGTCCCCAATGAGCGGTTCTTC. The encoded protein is CASSLFRAGGPVPNERFF.

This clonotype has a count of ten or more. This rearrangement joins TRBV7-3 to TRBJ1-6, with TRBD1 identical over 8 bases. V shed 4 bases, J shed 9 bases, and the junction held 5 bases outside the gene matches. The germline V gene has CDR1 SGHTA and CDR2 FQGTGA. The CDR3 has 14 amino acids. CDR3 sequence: CASSSGQGTSPLHF. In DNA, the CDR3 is TGTGCCAGCAGCTCCGGACAGGGCACTTCACCCCTCCACTTT. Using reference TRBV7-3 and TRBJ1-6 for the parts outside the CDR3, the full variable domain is GAGVSQTPSNKVTEKGKYVELRCDPISGHTALYWYRQSLGQGPEFLIYFQGTGAADDSGLPNDRFFAVRPEGSVSTLKIQRTERGDSAVYLCASSSGQGTSPLHFGNGTRLTVT.

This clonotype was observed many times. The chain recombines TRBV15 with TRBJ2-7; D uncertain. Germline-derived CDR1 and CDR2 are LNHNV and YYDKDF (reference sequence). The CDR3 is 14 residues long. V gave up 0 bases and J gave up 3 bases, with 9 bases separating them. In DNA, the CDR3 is TGTGCCACCAGCAGAGATTTGACCCTCTACGAGCAGTACTTC. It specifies CATSRDLTLYEQYF.

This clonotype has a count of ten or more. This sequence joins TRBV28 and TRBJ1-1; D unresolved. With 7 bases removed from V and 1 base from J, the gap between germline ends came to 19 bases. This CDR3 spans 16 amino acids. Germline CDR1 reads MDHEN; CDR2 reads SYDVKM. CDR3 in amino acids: CASTPEGMVWNTEAFF. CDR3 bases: TGTGCCAGCACCCCTGAGGGTATGGTGTGGAACACTGAAGCTTTCTTT.

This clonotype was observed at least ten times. CDR3: CASSLLTDSYGYTF. In DNA form, the CDR3 reads TGTGCCAGCTCACTCTTGACGGACTCCTATGGCTACACCTTC. The gene calls are TRBV18 and TRBJ1-2; D is unclear. Germline CDR1 and CDR2: KGHSH and LQKENI. The CDR3 totals 14 residues. Trimming removed 4 bases from V and 4 bases from J, with 13 bases in between. Full variable domain (remainder filled in from reference TRBV18 and TRBJ1-2): NAGVMQNPRHLVRRRGQEARLRCSPMKGHSHVYWYRQLPEEGLKFMVYLQKENIIDESGMPKERFSAEFPKEGPSILRIQQVVRGDSAAYFCASSLLTDSYGYTFGSGTRLTVV.

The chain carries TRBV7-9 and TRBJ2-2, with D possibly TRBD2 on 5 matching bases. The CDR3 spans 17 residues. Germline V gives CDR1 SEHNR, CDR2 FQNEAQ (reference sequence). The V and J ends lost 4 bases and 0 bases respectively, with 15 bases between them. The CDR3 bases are TGTGCCAGCAGCTACCCTGCGTCTAGCCCGAACACCGGGGAGCTGTTTTTT. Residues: CASSYPASSPNTGELFF.

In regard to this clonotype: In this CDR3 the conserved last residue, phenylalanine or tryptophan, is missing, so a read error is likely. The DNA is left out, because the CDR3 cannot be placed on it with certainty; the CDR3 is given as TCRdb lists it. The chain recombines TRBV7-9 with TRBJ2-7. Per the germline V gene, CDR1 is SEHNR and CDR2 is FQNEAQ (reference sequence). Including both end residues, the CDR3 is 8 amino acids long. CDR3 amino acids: CASSLSAT.

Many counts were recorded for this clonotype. CDR3 sequence (DNA): TGTGCCAGCAGTCCTCGGGACGGCGGTAAGGAGCAGTACTTC. It specifies CASSPRDGGKEQYF. The J gene is TRBJ2-7, the V gene TRBV12-3 or TRBV12-4; D possibly uses TRBD1 or TRBD2 (5 bases each). Trimming removed 5 bases from V and 7 bases from J, with 18 bases in between. The CDR3 runs to 14 residues.

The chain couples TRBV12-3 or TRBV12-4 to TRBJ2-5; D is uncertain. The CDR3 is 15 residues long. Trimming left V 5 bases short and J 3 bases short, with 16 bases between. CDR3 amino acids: CASSPVMMKEETQYF. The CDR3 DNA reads TGTGCCAGCAGTCCAGTGATGATGAAGGAAGAGACCCAGTACTTC.

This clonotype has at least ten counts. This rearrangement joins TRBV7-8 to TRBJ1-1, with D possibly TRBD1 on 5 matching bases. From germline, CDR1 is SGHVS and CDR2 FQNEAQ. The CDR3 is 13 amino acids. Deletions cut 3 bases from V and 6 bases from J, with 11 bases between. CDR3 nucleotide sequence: TGTGCCAGCAGCTTCAACCAACAGGCTGAAGCTTTCTTT. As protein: CASSFNQQAEAFF.

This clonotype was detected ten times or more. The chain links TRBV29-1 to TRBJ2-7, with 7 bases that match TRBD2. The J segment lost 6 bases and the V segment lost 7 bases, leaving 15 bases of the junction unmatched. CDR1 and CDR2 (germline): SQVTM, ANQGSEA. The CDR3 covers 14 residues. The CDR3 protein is CSAYEGLPTGEQYF. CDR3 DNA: TGCAGCGCTTACGAGGGACTACCAACCGGCGAGCAGTACTTC.

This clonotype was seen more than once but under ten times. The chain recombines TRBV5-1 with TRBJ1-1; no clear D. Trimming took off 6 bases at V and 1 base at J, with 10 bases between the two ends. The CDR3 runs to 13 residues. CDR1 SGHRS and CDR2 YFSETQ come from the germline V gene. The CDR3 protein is CASKRGTNTEAFF. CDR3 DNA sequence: TGCGCCAGCAAGCGGGGTACGAACACTGAAGCTTTCTTT.

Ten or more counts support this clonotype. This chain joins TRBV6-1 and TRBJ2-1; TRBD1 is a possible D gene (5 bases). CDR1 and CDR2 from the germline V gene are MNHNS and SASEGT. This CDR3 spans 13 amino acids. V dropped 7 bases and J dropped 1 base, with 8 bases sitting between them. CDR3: CASTGQSYNEQFF. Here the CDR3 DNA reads TGTGCCAGCACTGGACAATCCTACAATGAGCAGTTCTTC.